This TCR beta chain derives from a study of technical replicates of blood from several donors. This CDR3 has 13 residues. Germline values: CDR1 SNHLY, CDR2 FYNNEI. V lost 8 bases to trimming and J lost 7 bases; unmatched junction nucleotides: 5. TCRdb's copy holds only in-frame clones and misses some; the assay was immunoSEQ multiplex PCR. The table shows more than 70,000 clones, with about 90% occurring only once. This TCR was recovered from a human donor in good health. Sequencing was carried out using T cells isolated from PBMCs. The chain joins TRBV2 to TRBJ2-2, with TRBD1 identical over 9 bases. CDR3 amino acids: CASRTGEVGELFF. The CDR3 DNA is TGTGCCAGCCGGACAGGGGAGGTCGGGGAGCTGTTTTTT. Full variable domain (remainder filled in from reference TRBV2 and TRBJ2-2): EPEVTQTPSHQVTQMGQEVILRCVPISNHLYFYWYRQILGQKVEFLVSFYNNEISEKSEIFDDQFSVERPDGSNFTLKIRSTKLEDSAMYFCASRTGEVGELFFGEGSRLTVL.